This T cell receptor (beta chain) was sequenced in a study of shared clonotypes between healthy human individuals. Broader study findings: The rarefaction results pointed to incomplete sorted-subset sequencing despite large depth. Represented genetic and exposure-history diversity was restricted by having few donors.

TCRdb keeps only in-frame clones here, not all; method: immunoSEQ multiplex PCR. The data hold about 2.4 million clones, with approximately 94% observed a single time. The V gene end was trimmed by 6 bases and the J gene end by 7 bases; junction bases not matched to a gene: 5. Germline V gives CDR1 MNHEY, CDR2 SVGAGI. The CDR3 has 13 amino acids. With respect to this clone: The antigen is unknown.

Sequencing used naive CD4+ T cells from PBMCs. This sample's subset: CD45RA+ positively selected. The receptor was isolated from a man aged 18 to 30 in good health. Some clones in this sample may be carry-over from other donors' samples. V gene TRBV6-5 combines with J gene TRBJ2-7, with 11 nucleotides matching TRBD1. For the CDR3, the DNA is TGTGCCAGCAGACCGGACAGGGGGCTGGAGCAGTACTTC. It specifies CASRPDRGLEQYF.